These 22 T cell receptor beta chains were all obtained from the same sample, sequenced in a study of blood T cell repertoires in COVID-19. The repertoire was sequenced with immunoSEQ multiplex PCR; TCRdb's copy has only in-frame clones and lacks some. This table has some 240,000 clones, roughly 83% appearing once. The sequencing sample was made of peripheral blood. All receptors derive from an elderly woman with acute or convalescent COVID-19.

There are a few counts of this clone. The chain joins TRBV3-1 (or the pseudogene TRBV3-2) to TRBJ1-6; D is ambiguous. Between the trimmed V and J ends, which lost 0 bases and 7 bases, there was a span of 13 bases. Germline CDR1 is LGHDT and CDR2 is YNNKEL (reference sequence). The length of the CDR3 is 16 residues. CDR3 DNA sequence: TGTGCCAGCAGCCAAGATTCAGCCTTCGGGAATTCACCCCTCCACTTT. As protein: CASSQDSAFGNSPLHF.

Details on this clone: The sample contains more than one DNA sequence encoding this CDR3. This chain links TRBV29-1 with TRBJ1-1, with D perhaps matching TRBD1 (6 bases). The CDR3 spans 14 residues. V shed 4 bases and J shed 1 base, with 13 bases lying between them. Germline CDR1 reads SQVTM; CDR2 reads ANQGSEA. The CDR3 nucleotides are TGCAGCGTTGGCCTCGGGGGGCCGAACACTGAAGCTTTCTTT. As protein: CSVGLGGPNTEAFF.

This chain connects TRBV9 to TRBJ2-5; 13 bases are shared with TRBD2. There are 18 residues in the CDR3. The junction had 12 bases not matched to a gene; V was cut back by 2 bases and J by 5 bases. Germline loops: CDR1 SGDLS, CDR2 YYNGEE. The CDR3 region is CASSVGPGLAGARETQYF. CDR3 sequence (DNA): TGTGCCAGCAGCGTGGGCCCCGGACTAGCGGGGGCCAGGGAGACCCAGTACTTC.

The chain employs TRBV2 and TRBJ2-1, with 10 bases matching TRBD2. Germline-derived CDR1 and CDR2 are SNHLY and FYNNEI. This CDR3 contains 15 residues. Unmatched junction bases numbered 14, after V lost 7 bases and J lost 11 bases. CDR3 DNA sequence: TGTGCCAGCACAGGTCCAGGTGGTAGCGGGAGGAAGCAGTTCTTC. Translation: CASTGPGGSGRKQFF. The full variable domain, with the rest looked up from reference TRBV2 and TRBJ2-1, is EPEVTQTPSHQVTQMGQEVILRCVPISNHLYFYWYRQILGQKVEFLVSFYNNEISEKSEIFDDQFSVERPDGSNFTLKIRSTKLEDSAMYFCASTGPGGSGRKQFFGPGTRLTVL.

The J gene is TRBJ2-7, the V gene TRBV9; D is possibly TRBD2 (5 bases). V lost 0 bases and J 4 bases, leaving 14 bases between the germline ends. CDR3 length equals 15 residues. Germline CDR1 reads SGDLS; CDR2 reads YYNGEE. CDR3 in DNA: TGTGCCAGCAGCGTAGGCGATAGCGCTAGGTACGAGCAGTACTTC. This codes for CASSVGDSARYEQYF. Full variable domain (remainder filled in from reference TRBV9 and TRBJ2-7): DSGVTQTPKHLITATGQRVTLRCSPRSGDLSVYWYQQSLDQGLQFLIQYYNGEERAKGNILERFSAQQFPDLHSELNLSSLELGDSALYFCASSVGDSARYEQYFGPGTRLTVT.

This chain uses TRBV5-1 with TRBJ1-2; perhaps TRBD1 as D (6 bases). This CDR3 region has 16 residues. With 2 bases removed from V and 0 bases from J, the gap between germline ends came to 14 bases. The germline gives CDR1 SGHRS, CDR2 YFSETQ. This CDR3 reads CASSLGGTNPNYGYTF. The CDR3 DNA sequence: TGCGCCAGCAGCTTAGGGGGGACTAATCCTAACTATGGCTACACCTTC. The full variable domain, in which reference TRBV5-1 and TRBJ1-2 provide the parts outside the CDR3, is KAGVTQTPRYLIKTRGQQVTLSCSPISGHRSVSWYQQTPGQGLQFLFEYFSETQRNKGNFPGRFSGRQFSNSRSEMNVSTLELGDSALYLCASSLGGTNPNYGYTFGSGTRLTVV.

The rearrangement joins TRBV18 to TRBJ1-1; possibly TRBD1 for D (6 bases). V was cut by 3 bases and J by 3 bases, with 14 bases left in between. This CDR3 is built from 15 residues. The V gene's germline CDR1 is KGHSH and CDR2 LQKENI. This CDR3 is CASSPLAGADTEAFF. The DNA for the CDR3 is TGTGCCAGCTCACCCCTAGCGGGGGCGGACACTGAAGCTTTCTTT. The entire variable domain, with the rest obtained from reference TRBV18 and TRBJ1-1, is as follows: NAGVMQNPRHLVRRRGQEARLRCSPMKGHSHVYWYRQLPEEGLKFMVYLQKENIIDESGMPKERFSAEFPKEGPSILRIQQVVRGDSAAYFCASSPLAGADTEAFFGQGTRLTVV.

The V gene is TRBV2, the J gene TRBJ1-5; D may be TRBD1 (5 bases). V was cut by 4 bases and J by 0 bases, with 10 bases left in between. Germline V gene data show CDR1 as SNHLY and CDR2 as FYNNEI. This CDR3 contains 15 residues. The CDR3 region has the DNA TGTGCCAGCAGTGGACAGACCTATAGCAATCAGCCCCAGCATTTT. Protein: CASSGQTYSNQPQHF.

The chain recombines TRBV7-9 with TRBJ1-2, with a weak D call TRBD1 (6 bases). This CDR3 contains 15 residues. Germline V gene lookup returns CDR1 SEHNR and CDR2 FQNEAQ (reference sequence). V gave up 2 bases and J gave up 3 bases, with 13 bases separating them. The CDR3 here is CASSLSGRGYYGYTF. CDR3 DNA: TGTGCCAGCAGCTTATCCGGGAGGGGGTACTATGGCTACACCTTC.

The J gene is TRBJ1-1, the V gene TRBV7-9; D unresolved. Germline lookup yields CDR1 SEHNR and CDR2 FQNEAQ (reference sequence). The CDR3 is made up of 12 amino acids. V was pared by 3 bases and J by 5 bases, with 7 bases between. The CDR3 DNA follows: TGTGCCAGCAGCTTGGGGAGGACTGAAGCTTTCTTT. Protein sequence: CASSLGRTEAFF.

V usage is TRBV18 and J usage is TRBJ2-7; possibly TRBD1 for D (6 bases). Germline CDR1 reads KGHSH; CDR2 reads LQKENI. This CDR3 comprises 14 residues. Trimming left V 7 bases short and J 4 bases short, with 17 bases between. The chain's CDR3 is CASYNPGTSYEQYF. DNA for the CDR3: TGTGCCAGCTATAACCCCGGGACATCTTACGAGCAGTACTTC.

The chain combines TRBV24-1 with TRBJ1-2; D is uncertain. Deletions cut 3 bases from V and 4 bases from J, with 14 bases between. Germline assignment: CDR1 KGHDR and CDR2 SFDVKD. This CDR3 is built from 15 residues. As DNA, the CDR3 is TGTGCCACCAGTGATCCGGGGAAGGGTGGCTATGGCTACACCTTC. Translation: CATSDPGKGGYGYTF.

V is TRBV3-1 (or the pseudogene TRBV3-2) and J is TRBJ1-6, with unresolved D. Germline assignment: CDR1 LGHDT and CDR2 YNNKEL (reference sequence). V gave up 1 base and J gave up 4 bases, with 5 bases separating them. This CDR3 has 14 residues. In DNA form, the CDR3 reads TGTGCCAGCAGCCAAGTTCAGTATAATTCACCCCTCCACTTT. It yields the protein CASSQVQYNSPLHF.

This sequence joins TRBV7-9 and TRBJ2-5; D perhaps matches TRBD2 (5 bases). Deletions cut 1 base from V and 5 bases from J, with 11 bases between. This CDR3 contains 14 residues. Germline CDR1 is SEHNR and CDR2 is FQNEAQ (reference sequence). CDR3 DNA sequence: TGTGCCAGCAGCTTAGTAGGGAGTGGGGAGACCCAGTACTTC. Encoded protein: CASSLVGSGETQYF.

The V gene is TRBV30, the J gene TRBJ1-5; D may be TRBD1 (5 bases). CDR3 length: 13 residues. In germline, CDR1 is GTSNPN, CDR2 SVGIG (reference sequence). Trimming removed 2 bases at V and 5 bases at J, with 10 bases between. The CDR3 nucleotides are TGTGCCTGGAGTTTGACAGTCCATCAGCCCCAGCATTTT. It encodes CAWSLTVHQPQHF.

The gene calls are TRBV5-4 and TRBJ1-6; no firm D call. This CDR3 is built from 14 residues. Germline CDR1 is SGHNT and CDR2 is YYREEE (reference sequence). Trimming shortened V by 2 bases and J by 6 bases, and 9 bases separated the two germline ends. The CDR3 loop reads CASSLKQTNSPLHF. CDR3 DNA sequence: TGTGCCAGCAGCTTAAAACAGACTAATTCACCCCTCCACTTT.

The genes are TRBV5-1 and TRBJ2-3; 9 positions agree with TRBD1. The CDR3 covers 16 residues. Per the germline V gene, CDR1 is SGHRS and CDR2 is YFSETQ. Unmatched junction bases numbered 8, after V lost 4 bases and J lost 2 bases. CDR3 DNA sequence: TGCGCCAGCAGCGCCGGGACAGGGAGCCCCACAGATACGCAGTATTTT. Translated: CASSAGTGSPTDTQYF.

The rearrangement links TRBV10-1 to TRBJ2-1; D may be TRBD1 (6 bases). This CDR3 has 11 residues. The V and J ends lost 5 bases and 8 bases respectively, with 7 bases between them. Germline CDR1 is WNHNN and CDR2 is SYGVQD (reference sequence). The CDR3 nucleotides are TGCGCCAGCAGTCAGGGGTATGAGCAGTTCTTC. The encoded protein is CASSQGYEQFF.

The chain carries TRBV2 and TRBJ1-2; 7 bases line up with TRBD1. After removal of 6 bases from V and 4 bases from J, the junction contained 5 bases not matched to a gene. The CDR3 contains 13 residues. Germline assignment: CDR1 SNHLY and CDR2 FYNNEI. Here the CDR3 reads CASRRDRSYGYTF. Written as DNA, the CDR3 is TGTGCCAGCAGGAGGGACAGATCCTATGGCTACACCTTC.

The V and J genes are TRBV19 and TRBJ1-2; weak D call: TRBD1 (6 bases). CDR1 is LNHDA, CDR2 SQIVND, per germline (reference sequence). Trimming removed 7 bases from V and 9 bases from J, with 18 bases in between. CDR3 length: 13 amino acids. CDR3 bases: TGTGCCAGTACCCGGGACACTTCTTTGAGCTACACCTTC. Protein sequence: CASTRDTSLSYTF.

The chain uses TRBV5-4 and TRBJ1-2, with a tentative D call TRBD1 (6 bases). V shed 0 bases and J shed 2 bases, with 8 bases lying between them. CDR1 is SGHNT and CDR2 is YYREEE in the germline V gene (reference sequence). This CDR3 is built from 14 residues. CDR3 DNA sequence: TGTGCCAGCAGCTTGGGACAGGAGAACTATGGCTACACCTTC. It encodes CASSLGQENYGYTF.

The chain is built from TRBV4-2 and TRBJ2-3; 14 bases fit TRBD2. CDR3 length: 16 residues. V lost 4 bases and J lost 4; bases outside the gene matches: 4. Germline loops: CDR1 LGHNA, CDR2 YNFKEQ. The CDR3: CASSPRLAGGPDTQYF. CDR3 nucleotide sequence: TGTGCCAGCAGCCCCCGACTAGCGGGGGGGCCAGATACGCAGTATTTT.